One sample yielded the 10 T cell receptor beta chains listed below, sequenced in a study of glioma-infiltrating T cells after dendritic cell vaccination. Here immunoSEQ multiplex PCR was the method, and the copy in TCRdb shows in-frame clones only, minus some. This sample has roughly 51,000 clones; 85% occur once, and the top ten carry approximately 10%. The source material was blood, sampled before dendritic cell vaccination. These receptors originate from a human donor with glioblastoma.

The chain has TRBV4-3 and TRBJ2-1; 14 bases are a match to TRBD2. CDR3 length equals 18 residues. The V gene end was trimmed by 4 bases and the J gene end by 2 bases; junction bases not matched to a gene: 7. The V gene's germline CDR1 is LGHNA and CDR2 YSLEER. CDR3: CASSLSGTSGGPYNEQFF. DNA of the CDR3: TGCGCCAGCAGCCTTTCCGGGACTAGCGGGGGACCCTACAATGAGCAGTTCTTC.

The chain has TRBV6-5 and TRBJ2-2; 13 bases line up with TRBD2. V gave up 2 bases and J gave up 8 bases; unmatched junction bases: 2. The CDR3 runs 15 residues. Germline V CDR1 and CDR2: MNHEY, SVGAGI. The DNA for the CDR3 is TGTGCCAGCAGTTACCAACTAGCGGGAGGGGGGGAGCTGTTTTTT. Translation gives CASSYQLAGGGELFF.

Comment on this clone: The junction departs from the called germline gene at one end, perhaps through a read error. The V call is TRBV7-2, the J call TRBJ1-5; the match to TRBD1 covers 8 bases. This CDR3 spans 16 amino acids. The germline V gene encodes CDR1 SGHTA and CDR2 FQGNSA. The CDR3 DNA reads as TGTGCCAGCAGTTTAGGGGACAGGAACAAGAGGCAGCCCCAGCATTTT. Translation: CASSLGDRNKRQPQHF.

CDR3 coding DNA: TGTGCCAGTAGTCAAAGTGCCGGAGCGGGTACTGAAGCTTTCTTT. Translation gives CASSQSAGAGTEAFF. V and J are TRBV19 and TRBJ1-1; no clear D gene. V lost 5 bases and J lost 5, with 18 bases in between. This CDR3 has 15 residues. CDR1 is LNHDA and CDR2 is SQIVND in the germline V gene (reference sequence).

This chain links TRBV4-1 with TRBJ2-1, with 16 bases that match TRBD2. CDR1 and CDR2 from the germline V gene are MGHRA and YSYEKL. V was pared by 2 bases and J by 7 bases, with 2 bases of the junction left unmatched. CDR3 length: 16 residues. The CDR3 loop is CASSQPGLAGGNEQFF. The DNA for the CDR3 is TGCGCCAGCAGCCAACCGGGACTAGCGGGGGGGAATGAGCAGTTCTTC.

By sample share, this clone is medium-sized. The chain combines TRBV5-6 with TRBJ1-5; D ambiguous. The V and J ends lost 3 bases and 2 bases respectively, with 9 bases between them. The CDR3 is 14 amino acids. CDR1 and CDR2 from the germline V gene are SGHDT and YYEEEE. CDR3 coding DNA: TGTGCCAGCAGCTCGGTGTCGGGCAATCAGCCCCAGCATTTT. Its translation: CASSSVSGNQPQHF.

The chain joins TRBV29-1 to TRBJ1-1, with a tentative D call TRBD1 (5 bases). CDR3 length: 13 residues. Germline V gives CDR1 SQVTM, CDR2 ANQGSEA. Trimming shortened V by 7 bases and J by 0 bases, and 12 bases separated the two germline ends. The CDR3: CSAMTDLNTEAFF. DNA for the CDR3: TGCAGCGCCATGACAGACTTGAACACTGAAGCTTTCTTT.

The CDR3: CASSQDAGPGNTIYF. The CDR3, as DNA: TGCGCCAGCAGCCAAGATGCAGGGCCCGGAAACACCATATATTTT. The rearrangement links TRBV4-1 to TRBJ1-3; maybe TRBD1 (5 bases). Trimming removed 0 bases at V and 4 bases at J, with 10 bases between. Germline V gives CDR1 MGHRA, CDR2 YSYEKL. The length of the CDR3 is 15 residues.

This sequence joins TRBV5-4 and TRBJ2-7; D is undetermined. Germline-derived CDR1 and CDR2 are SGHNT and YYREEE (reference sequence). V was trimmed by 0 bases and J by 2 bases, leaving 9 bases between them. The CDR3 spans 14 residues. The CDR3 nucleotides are TGTGCCAGCAGCTTGGGGCAGGTGACCTACGAGCAGTACTTC. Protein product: CASSLGQVTYEQYF.

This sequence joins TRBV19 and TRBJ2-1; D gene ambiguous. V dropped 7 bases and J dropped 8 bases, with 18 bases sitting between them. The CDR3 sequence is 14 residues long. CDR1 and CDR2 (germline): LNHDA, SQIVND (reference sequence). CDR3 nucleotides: TGTGCCAGTATGCACGGGTCCCTGAGCCATGAGCAGTTCTTC. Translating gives CASMHGSLSHEQFF.